The present entry profiles one TCR beta chain with its context. Its matching antigen is unknown. The data derive from a study of cytomegalovirus exposure and HLA in healthy donors. General study points: Most observed TCR sequences were rare, whereas some public TCRs were detected in many donors.

The CDR3 has 13 residues. Deletions cut 3 bases from V and 2 bases from J, with 5 bases between. Germline CDR1 is MDHEN and CDR2 is SYDVKM. TCRdb keeps only in-frame clones here, not all; method: immunoSEQ multiplex PCR. The sample consists of approximately 220,000 clones, about 87% of them appearing once. Sequenced sample: PBMCs. The rearrangement uses TRBV28 and TRBJ1-5; D is undetermined. The sequence was collected from a man between 18 and 35 years old in good health and CMV-seronegative. CDR3 nucleotides: TGTGCCAGCAGTTTTGAGGGCAATCAGCCCCAGCATTTT. Translating it yields CASSFEGNQPQHF.